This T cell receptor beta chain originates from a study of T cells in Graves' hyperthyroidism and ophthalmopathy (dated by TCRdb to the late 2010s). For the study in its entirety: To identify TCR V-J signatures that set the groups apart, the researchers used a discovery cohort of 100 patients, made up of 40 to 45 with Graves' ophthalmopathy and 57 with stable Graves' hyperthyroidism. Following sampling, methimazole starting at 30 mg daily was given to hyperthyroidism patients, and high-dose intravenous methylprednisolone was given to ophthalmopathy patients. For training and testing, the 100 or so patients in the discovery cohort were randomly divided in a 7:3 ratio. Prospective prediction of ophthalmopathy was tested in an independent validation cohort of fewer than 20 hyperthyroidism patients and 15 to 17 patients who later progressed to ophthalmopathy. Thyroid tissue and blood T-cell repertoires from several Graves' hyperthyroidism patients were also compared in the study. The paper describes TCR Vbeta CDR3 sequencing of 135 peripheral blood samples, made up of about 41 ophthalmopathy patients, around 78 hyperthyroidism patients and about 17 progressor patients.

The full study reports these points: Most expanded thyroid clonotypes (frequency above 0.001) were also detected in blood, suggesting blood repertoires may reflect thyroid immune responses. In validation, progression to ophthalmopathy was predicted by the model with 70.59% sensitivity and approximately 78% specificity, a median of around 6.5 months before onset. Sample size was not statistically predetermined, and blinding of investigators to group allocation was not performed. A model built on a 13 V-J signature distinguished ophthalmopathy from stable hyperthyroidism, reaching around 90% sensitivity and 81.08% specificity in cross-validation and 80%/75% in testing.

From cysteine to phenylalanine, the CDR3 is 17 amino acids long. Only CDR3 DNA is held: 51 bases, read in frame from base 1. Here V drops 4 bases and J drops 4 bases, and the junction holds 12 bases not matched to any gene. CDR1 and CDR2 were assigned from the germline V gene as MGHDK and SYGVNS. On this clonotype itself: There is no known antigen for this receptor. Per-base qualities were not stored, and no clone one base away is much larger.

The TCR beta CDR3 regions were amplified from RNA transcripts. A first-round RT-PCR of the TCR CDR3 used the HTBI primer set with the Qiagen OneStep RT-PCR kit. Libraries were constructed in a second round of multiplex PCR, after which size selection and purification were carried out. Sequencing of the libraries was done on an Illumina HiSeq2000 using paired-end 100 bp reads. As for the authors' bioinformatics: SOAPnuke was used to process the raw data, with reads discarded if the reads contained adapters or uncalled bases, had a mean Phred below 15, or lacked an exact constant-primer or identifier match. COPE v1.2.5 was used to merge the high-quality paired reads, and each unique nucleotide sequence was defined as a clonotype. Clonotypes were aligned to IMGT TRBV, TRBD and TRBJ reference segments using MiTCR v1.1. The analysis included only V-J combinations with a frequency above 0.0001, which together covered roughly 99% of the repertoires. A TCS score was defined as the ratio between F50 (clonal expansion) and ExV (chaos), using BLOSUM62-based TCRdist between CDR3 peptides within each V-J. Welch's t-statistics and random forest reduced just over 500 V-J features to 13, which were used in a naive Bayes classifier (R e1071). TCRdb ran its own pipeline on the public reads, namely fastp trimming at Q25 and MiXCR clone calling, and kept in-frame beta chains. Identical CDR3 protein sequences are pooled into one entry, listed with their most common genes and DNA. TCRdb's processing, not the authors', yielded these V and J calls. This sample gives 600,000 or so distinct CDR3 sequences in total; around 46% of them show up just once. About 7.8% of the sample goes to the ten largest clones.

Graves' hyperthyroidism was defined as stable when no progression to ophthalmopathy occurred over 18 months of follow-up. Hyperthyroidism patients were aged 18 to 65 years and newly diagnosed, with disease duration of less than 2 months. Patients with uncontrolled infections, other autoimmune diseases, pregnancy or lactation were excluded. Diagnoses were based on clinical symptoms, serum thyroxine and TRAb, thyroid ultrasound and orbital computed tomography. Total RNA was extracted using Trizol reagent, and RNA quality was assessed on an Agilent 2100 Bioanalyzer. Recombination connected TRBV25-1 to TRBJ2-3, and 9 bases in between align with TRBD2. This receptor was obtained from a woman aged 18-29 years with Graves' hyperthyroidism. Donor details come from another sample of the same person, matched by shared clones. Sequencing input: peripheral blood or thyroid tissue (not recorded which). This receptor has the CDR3 CASSAARPGLASDTQYF. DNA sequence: TGTGCCAGCAGTGCCGCCCGACCGGGACTAGCATCAGATACGCAGTATTTT.